The 21 T cell receptor beta chains below were found in one sample sequenced in a study of beta chain features in type 1 diabetes. General study results and limits: Shortening that was moderate but significant affected the TCRB CDR3s of Type 1 diabetes patients in all four CD4+ subsets.

The antigens of these receptors remain unknown. Of the isolated RNA, all was reverse transcribed, and so the sequenced material was expressed TCRB transcripts. TCRdb keeps only in-frame clones here, not all; method: immunoSEQ multiplex PCR. The data contain about 23,000 clones, roughly 69% of them seen just once; the ten biggest clones take up 4% to 4.5%. The sample was Tregs from blood. The receptor source for this set is a man between 18 and 29 years old with type 1 diabetes.

This sequence joins TRBV6-1 and TRBJ2-2, with a weak D call TRBD2 (5 bases). The CDR3 contains 16 residues. The V end was cut by 0 bases, the J end by 1 base, with 9 bases between. Germline-derived CDR1 and CDR2 are MNHNS and SASEGT. Here the CDR3 reads CASSEADGRNTGELFF. The CDR3 DNA reads as TGTGCCAGCAGTGAAGCGGATGGGAGGAACACCGGGGAGCTGTTTTTT.

This clone was recorded a few times. This chain uses TRBV7-9 with TRBJ2-7; TRBD2 is a possible D gene (5 bases). Looked up from germline, CDR1 is SEHNR and CDR2 is FQNEAQ (reference sequence). The CDR3 sequence is 15 residues long. Trimming took off 4 bases at V and 5 bases at J, with 18 bases between the two ends. CDR3 sequence: CASSSGIPGQDEQYF. In DNA form, the CDR3 reads TGTGCCAGCAGCTCCGGGATCCCCGGGCAAGACGAGCAGTACTTC.

J is TRBJ2-7 and V is TRBV7-2; D is possibly TRBD1 (6 bases). The germline V gene encodes CDR1 SGHTA and CDR2 FQGNSA. Trimming took off 7 bases at V and 2 bases at J, with 15 bases between the two ends. This CDR3 is 14 amino acids long. CDR3 in amino acids: CASTQGRGPYEQYF. The CDR3 DNA reads TGTGCCAGCACTCAAGGCAGGGGACCCTACGAGCAGTACTTC.

The chain has TRBV27 and TRBJ2-7, with TRBD2 matching over 11 bases. V shed 5 bases and J 6 bases; nucleotides not matched to a gene: 9. The germline V gene encodes CDR1 MNHEY and CDR2 SMNVEV (reference sequence). This CDR3 region has 15 residues. The CDR3 region is CASSPGTSGSSEQYF. CDR3 sequence (DNA): TGTGCCAGCAGTCCCGGAACTAGCGGGAGTTCCGAGCAGTACTTC.

The chain couples TRBV28 to TRBJ2-3, with a possible D match to TRBD1 (6 bases). This CDR3 region has 14 residues. Between the trimmed V and J ends, which lost 10 bases and 3 bases, there was a span of 17 bases. Germline loops: CDR1 MDHEN, CDR2 SYDVKM. This CDR3 reads CATTGHLLTDTQYF. CDR3 nucleotides: TGTGCCACTACAGGGCACCTTTTGACAGATACGCAGTATTTT.

V and J are TRBV19 and TRBJ1-5, with 7 bases identical to TRBD1. CDR1 is LNHDA, CDR2 SQIVND, per germline (reference sequence). This CDR3 contains 18 residues. V lost 1 base, J lost 0 bases, and 9 bases stayed unmatched. Here the CDR3 reads CASSIGGQIDYSNQPQHF. The CDR3 nucleotides are TGTGCCAGTAGTATAGGGGGACAGATAGATTATAGCAATCAGCCCCAGCATTTT.

The count of this clone is one. This chain joins TRBV25-1 and TRBJ2-7, with 9 bases matching TRBD1. The germline gives CDR1 MGHDK, CDR2 SYGVNS. This CDR3 comprises 14 residues. V lost 7 bases, J lost 2 bases, and 6 bases stayed unmatched. The CDR3 loop is CASTSDRGTYEQYF. CDR3 in DNA: TGTGCCAGCACTTCGGACAGGGGAACCTACGAGCAGTACTTC.

This clone was detected only a few times. V and J are TRBV29-1 and TRBJ2-1; 9 bases map to TRBD2. This CDR3 comprises 13 residues. Germline V gene data show CDR1 as SQVTM and CDR2 as ANQGSEA. J gave up 9 bases and V 6 bases, and 9 bases lay outside the gene matches. The CDR3 region is CSVKAGGWGEQFF. In DNA, the CDR3 is TGCAGCGTCAAAGCGGGGGGATGGGGTGAGCAGTTCTTC.

V gene TRBV7-2 combines with J gene TRBJ1-1; tentative D call: TRBD1 (6 bases). Germline V gene data show CDR1 as SGHTA and CDR2 as FQGNSA. V shed 0 bases and J shed 0 bases, with 20 bases lying between them. The CDR3 is made up of 19 amino acids. CDR3 in amino acids: CASSLAGGARQPMNTEAFF. In DNA, the CDR3 is TGTGCCAGCAGCTTAGCGGGGGGGGCCCGACAGCCCATGAACACTGAAGCTTTCTTT. Drawing the rest from reference TRBV7-2 and TRBJ1-1, the complete variable domain is GAGVSQSPSNKVTEKGKDVELRCDPISGHTALYWYRQSLGQGLEFLIYFQGNSAPDKSGLPSDRFSAERTGGSVSTLTIQRTQQEDSAVYLCASSLAGGARQPMNTEAFFGQGTRLTVV.

The rearrangement uses TRBV19 and TRBJ2-7; D is possibly TRBD2 (5 bases). Trimming removed 2 bases from V and 5 bases from J, with 16 bases in between. The CDR3 is 15 amino acids. Germline lookup yields CDR1 LNHDA and CDR2 SQIVND (reference sequence). The CDR3 DNA reads TGTGCCAGTAGTATAATAACCTCGGGGTCTGACGAGCAGTACTTC. Its protein is CASSIITSGSDEQYF.

The table lists this clone with a few counts. CDR3 protein: CASSSGPPGQAEFF. CDR3 nucleotide sequence: TGTGCCAGCAGCTCTGGCCCACCGGGACAGGCGGAGTTCTTC. The chain combines TRBV5-5 with TRBJ2-1; 8 nucleotides align to TRBD1. J gave up 14 bases and V 3 bases, and 13 bases lay outside the gene matches. CDR3 size: 14 residues. Germline V gives CDR1 SGHKS, CDR2 YYEKEE (reference sequence). The variable domain in full, with the rest retrieved from reference TRBV5-5 and TRBJ2-1, is DAGVTQSPTHLIKTRGQQVTLRCSPISGHKSVSWYQQVLGQGPQFIFQYYEKEERGRGNFPDRFSARQFPNYSSELNVNALLLGDSALYLCASSSGPPGQAEFFGPGTRLTVL.

The rearrangement joins TRBV6-5 to TRBJ1-2; possibly TRBD1 for D (5 bases). Germline V lookup: CDR1 MNHEY, CDR2 SVGAGI. This CDR3 region has 15 residues. The V gene lost 0 bases and the J gene lost 4 bases, with 12 bases spanning the gap. This CDR3 is CASSYSEGGTYGYTF. CDR3 coding DNA: TGTGCCAGCAGTTACTCCGAGGGAGGGACCTATGGCTACACCTTC.

The rearrangement joins TRBV7-2 to TRBJ1-4, with a possible D match to TRBD1 (6 bases). V dropped 1 base and J dropped 4 bases, with 10 bases sitting between them. The CDR3 sequence is 15 residues long. Germline V CDR1 and CDR2: SGHTA, FQGNSA. The CDR3 nucleotides read TGTGCCAGCAGCTTAGGAAGCAGGGGTAATGAAAAACTGTTTTTT. This gives the protein CASSLGSRGNEKLFF.

The genes are TRBV5-6 and TRBJ2-7; unclear D gene. The germline CDR1 and CDR2 sequences are SGHDT and YYEEEE. Deletions cut 2 bases from V and 0 bases from J, with 3 bases between. CDR3 length: 12 residues. Here the CDR3 reads CASSFYSYEQYF. As DNA, the CDR3 is TGTGCCAGCAGCTTTTACTCCTACGAGCAGTACTTC.

This clone was detected a few times. The chain couples TRBV7-6 to TRBJ2-1; TRBD2 aligns across 13 bases. After removal of 4 bases from V and 2 bases from J, the junction contained 8 bases not matched to a gene. The CDR3 runs 18 residues. Germline CDR1 reads SGHVS; CDR2 reads FNYEAQ. CDR3 sequence reads: CASSSLGGLAGTYNEQFF. For the CDR3, the DNA is TGTGCCAGCAGCTCTCTAGGGGGACTAGCGGGGACCTACAATGAGCAGTTCTTC. Full variable domain (missing parts from reference TRBV7-6 and TRBJ2-1): GAGVSQSPRYKVTKRGQDVALRCDPISGHVSLYWYRQALGQGPEFLTYFNYEAQQDKSGLPNDRFSAERPEGSISTLTIQRTEQRDSAMYRCASSSLGGLAGTYNEQFFGPGTRLTVL.

This clone was seen a single time. The J gene is TRBJ2-7, the V gene TRBV27, with D possibly being TRBD1 (5 bases). The CDR3 is 16 residues long. The V end lost 4 bases, the J end lost 0 bases, and 16 bases lay between the germline ends. Germline values: CDR1 MNHEY, CDR2 SMNVEV (reference sequence). As DNA, the CDR3 is TGTGCCAGCAGTTCCCGACTCGACAGACGCTCCTACGAGCAGTACTTC. Translated: CASSSRLDRRSYEQYF.

This clone was seen more than once but under ten times. This sequence joins TRBV7-2 and TRBJ2-7; no clear D. Trimming pared 3 bases from V and 3 bases from J, leaving 6 bases between. Germline CDR1 reads SGHTA; CDR2 reads FQGNSA. This CDR3 has 12 amino acids. Written as DNA, the CDR3 is TGTGCCAGCAGCTTGCCGGGCTACGAGCAGTACTTC. Its translation is CASSLPGYEQYF. Based on the CDR3 plus reference TRBV7-2 and TRBJ2-7, the full variable domain is GAGVSQSPSNKVTEKGKDVELRCDPISGHTALYWYRQSLGQGLEFLIYFQGNSAPDKSGLPSDRFSAERTGGSVSTLTIQRTQQEDSAVYLCASSLPGYEQYFGPGTRLTVT.

The chain is built from TRBV5-1 and TRBJ2-3; TRBD2 matches at 10 bases. CDR3 size: 16 residues. V lost 5 bases and J lost 2; bases outside the gene matches: 8. Germline-derived CDR1 and CDR2 are SGHRS and YFSETQ. The CDR3 region has the DNA TGCGCCAGCAGGCCGGGACTAGCGCTGACCACAGATACGCAGTATTTT. It is translated as CASRPGLALTTDTQYF.

This clone was counted only a few times. The CDR3 is CASRRTLGDFSGNTIYF. CDR3 DNA: TGCGCCAGCAGACGTACTCTTGGGGACTTCTCTGGAAACACCATATATTTT. V and J are TRBV5-1 and TRBJ1-3; tentatively, D is TRBD1 (5 bases). In germline, CDR1 is SGHRS, CDR2 YFSETQ. The CDR3 is made up of 17 amino acids. V was clipped by 5 bases and J by 0 bases, with 18 bases between them.

This rearrangement joins TRBV7-9 to TRBJ2-5; 11 bases agree with TRBD1. The J call may be mistaken, given a closer DNA end match to TRBJ2-7. In germline, CDR1 is SEHNR, CDR2 FQNEAQ (reference sequence). The CDR3 contains 14 residues. The CDR3 region is CASSYGQGANEQYF. CDR3 DNA sequence: TGTGCCAGCAGCTACGGACAGGGGGCGAACGAGCAGTACTTC.

This sequence joins TRBV5-4 and TRBJ2-2, with D possibly TRBD1 on 5 matching bases. CDR1 is SGHNT and CDR2 is YYREEE in the germline V gene (reference sequence). This CDR3 is built from 16 residues. The V gene lost 2 bases and the J gene lost 3 bases, with 14 bases spanning the gap. The CDR3 loop reads CASSFGWGRDTGELFF. Written as DNA, the CDR3 is TGTGCCAGCAGCTTCGGGTGGGGCCGGGACACCGGGGAGCTGTTTTTT. Using reference TRBV5-4 and TRBJ2-2 for the parts outside the CDR3, the full variable domain is ETGVTQSPTHLIKTRGQQVTLRCSSQSGHNTVSWYQQALGQGPQFIFQYYREEENGRGNFPPRFSGLQFPNYSSELNVNALELDDSALYLCASSFGWGRDTGELFFGEGSRLTVL.